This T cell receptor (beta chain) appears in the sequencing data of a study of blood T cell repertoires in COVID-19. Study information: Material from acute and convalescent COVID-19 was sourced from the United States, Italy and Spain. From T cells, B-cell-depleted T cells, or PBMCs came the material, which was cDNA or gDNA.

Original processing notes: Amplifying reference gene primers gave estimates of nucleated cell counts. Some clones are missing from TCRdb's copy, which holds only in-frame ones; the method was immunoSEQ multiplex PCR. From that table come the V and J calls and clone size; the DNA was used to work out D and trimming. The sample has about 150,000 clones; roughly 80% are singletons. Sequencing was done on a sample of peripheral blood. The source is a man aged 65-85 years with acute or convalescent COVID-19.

As DNA, the CDR3 is TGTGCCACCTCCTTACCGCCGGGACACTATAATTCACCCCTCCACTTT. It translates to CATSLPPGHYNSPLHF. This sequence joins TRBV15 and TRBJ1-6, with a tentative D call TRBD1 (6 bases). Germline CDR1 LNHNV, CDR2 YYDKDF (reference sequence). Trimming removed 8 bases from V and 3 bases from J, with 17 bases in between. The CDR3 is 16 residues long.